What follows describes a single T cell receptor (beta chain). This record belongs to a study of blood T cell repertoires in COVID-19. Study background: Sources were T cells, B-cell-depleted T cells, or PBMCs; the material itself was cDNA or gDNA.

The authors' processing: Amplification of reference gene primers provided the estimated nucleated cell counts. Repertoires were generated with immunoSEQ multiplex PCR, while TCRdb's copy carries only in-frame clones and drops some. V and J calls plus clone size are reproduced from that table; the DNA served to infer D and trimming. Of around 340,000 clones in the sample, just over 85% are singletons; the top ten hold around 4.5%. This CDR3 is 15 amino acids long. Per the germline V gene, CDR1 is PRHDT and CDR2 is FYEKMQ (reference sequence). Trimming removed 6 bases from V and 7 bases from J; junction bases left unmatched: 7. Participant age was about 18 to 100 years, and participants resided in about two dozen US areas. Researchers sorted participants into cohorts using their self-reported clinical history.

Specimen: PBMCs or T cells enriched from blood (not recorded which). The genes are TRBV13 and TRBJ1-4, with 11 bases that match TRBD1. The sequence was collected from a woman in her thirties or forties with acute COVID-19. The CDR3 DNA sequence: TGTGCCAGCAGTTCCGGGACAGGGGGGTTTGAAAAACTGTTTTTT. Residues: CASSSGTGGFEKLFF.